These T cell receptor beta chains were read from a single sample in a study of low-dose radiotherapy and immunotherapy resistance in tumors. Each CDR3 protein gets one entry after TCRdb re-called the reads with MiXCR. There are some 100,000 distinct CDR3 sequences in the sample; around 21% occur only once, and roughly 3.9% lies in the top ten. The specimen was PBMCs, collected after low-dose radiotherapy plus immunotherapy. These TCRs come from a male donor with prostate cancer. Both conserved end residues are trimmed from each CDR3. A clone size is listed for some rows: how often the clone was seen (once, few, many), or a class if it is expanded.

v_gene	abundance	CDR3aa
TRBV18	NA	ASSPEPHFQETQY
TRBV19	many	ASSGDFGTNEKLF
TRBV4-1	many	ASGDRSDNEKLF
TRBV12-3/TRBV12-4	NA	ACIRQGGDRNQPQH
TRBV30	many	AWSLAALSGEQF
TRBV28	NA	ANRDRGQPEQY
TRBV5-1	many	ASSPNNWGGRIEAF
TRBV6-5	many	ASSRTSGGALGQF
TRBV3-1	many	ASSPPRLAGSEQF
TRBV6-2/TRBV6-3	many	ASSYYGGQGAYEQY
TRBV5-1	many	ASSWFATHTGELF
TRBV6-2/TRBV6-3	NA	ASSLYPRYEQY
TRBV15	NA	ATSTSTYNEQF
TRBV23-1	many	ASAPVRDRGSYEQY
TRBV12-3/TRBV12-4	many	ASSPSWSQETQY
TRBV7-2	many	ASSLGLAGGQYTGELF
TRBV5-1	many	ASGLYDGRSQY
TRBV29-1	many	SVRGLAGGPNTGELF
TRBV7-6	once	ASSSPELAGVNEQF
TRBV13	many	ASSSAGLSTNEKLF
TRBV19	many	ASSISQPGETQY
TRBV7-2	many	ASSLGVYQPQH
TRBV6-2/TRBV6-3	NA	ASSRTRVIGPSGELF
TRBV19	many	ASSRRDRGLTEAF
TRBV3-1	once	ASTRGAGAPYEQY
TRBV4-1	many	ASSHPEGGTGELF
TRBV19	many	ASSTRPTTVNTEAF
TRBV7-2	many	ASKKDRNTEAF
TRBV10-2	NA	ATRDRTNEKLF
TRBV5-1	many	ASSSGQAPSELF
TRBV5-1	NA	ASSGGSRVMNTEAF
TRBV2	many	ASTSEGGTPLH
TRBV6-2/TRBV6-3	NA	ASSLRATNTEAF
TRBV5-1	NA	ASSLRGAGELFFF
TRBV3-1	NA	ASSAVGTSTTWGDTQY
TRBV12-3/TRBV12-4	NA	ASSSLSYQETQY
TRBV4-1	many	ASSQQANRGNQPQH
TRBV2	many	ARRRTYTGELF
TRBV5-1	few	ASSLEPRGVGANVLT
TRBV21-1	many	ASSHRLGMPLNSPLH